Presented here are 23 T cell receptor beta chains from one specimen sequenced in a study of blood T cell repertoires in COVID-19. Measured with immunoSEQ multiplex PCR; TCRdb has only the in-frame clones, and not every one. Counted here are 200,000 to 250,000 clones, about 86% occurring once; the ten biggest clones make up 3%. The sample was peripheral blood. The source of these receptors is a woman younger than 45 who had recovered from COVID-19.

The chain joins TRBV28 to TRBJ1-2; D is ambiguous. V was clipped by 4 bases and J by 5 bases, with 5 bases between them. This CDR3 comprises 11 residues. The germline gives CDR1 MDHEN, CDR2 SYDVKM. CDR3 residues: CASSSRYGYTF. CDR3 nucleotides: TGTGCCAGCAGTTCCAGGTATGGCTACACCTTC.

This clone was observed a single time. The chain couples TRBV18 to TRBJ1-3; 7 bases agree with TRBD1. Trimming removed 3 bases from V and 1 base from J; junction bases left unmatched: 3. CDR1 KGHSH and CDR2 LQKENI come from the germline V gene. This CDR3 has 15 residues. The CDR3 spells CASSPLDRSGNTIYF. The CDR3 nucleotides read TGTGCCAGCTCACCTTTGGACAGGTCTGGAAACACCATATATTTT.

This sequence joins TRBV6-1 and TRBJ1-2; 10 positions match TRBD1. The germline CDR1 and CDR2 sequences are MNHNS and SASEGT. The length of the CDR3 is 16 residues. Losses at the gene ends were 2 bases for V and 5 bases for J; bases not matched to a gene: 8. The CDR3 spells CASSEQRGTGEYGYTF. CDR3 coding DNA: TGTGCCAGCAGTGAACAGCGTGGGACAGGGGAATATGGCTACACCTTC.

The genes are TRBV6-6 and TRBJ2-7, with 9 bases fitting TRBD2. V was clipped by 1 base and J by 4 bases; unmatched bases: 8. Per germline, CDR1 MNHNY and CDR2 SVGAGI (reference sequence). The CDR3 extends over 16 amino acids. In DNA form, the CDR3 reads TGTGCCAGCAGTTACTTTCCCGCGGGGGGGCCGTACGAGCAGTACTTC. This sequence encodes CASSYFPAGGPYEQYF.

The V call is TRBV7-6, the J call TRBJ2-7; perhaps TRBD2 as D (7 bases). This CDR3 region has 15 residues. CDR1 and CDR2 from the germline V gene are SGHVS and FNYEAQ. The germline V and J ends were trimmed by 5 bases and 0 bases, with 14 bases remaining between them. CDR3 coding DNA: TGTGCCAGCAGCGAGGGGGGGCCGCCCTCCTACGAGCAGTACTTC. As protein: CASSEGGPPSYEQYF.

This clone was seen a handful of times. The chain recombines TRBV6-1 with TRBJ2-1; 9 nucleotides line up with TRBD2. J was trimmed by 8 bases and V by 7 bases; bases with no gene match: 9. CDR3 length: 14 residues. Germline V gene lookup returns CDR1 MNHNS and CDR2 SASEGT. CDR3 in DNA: TGTGCCAGCAAGCGGGGGGCTTTACAATATGAGCAGTTCTTC. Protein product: CASKRGALQYEQFF.

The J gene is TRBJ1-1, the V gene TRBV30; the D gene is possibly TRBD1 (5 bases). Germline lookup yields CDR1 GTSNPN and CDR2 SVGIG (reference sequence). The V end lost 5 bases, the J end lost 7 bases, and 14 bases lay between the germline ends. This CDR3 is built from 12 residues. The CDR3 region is CAWSGAGFEAFF. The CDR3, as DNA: TGTGCCTGGTCTGGGGCCGGATTTGAAGCTTTCTTT.

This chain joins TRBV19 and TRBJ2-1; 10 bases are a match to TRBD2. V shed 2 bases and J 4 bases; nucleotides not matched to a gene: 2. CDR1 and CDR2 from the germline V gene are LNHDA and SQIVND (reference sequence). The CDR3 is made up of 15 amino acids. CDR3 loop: CASSILTSGYNEQFF. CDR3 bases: TGTGCCAGTAGTATACTGACTAGCGGGTACAATGAGCAGTTCTTC. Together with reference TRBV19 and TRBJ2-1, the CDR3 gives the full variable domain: DGGITQSPKYLFRKEGQNVTLSCEQNLNHDAMYWYRQDPGQGLRLIYYSQIVNDFQKGDIAEGYSVSREKKESFPLTVTSAQKNPTAFYLCASSILTSGYNEQFFGPGTRLTVL.

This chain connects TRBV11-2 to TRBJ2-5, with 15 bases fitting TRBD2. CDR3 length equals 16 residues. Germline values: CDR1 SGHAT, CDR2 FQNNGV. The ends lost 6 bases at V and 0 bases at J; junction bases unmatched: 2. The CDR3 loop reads CASRGLAGGYQETQYF. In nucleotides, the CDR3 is TGTGCCAGCAGGGGACTAGCGGGGGGATACCAAGAGACCCAGTACTTC.

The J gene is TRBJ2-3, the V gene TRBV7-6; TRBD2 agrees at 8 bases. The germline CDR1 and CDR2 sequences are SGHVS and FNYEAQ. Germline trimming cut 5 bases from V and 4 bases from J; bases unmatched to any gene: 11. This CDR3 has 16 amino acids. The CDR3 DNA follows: TGTGCCAGCAGCCCGTCGCGCGGGGGGCGGGCAGATACGCAGTATTTT. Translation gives CASSPSRGGRADTQYF.

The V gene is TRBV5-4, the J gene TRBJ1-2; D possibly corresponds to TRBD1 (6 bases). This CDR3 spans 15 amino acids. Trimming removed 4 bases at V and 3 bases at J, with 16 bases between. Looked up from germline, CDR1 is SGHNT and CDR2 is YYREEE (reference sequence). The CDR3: CASSPEAKGDYGYTF. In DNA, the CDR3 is TGTGCCAGCAGCCCAGAAGCGAAGGGGGACTATGGCTACACCTTC.

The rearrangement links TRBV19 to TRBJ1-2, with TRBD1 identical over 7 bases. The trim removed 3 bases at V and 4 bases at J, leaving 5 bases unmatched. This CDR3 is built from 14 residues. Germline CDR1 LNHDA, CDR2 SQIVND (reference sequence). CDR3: CASSITGEIYGYTF. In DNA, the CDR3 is TGTGCCAGTAGTATTACAGGGGAGATCTATGGCTACACCTTC.

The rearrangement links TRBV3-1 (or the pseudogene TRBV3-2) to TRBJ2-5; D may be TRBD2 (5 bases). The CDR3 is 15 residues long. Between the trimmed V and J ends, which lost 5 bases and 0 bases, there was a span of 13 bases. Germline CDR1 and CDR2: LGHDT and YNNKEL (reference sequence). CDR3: CASSSTLRDQETQYF. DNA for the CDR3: TGTGCCAGCAGCTCCACTTTGAGGGACCAAGAGACCCAGTACTTC.

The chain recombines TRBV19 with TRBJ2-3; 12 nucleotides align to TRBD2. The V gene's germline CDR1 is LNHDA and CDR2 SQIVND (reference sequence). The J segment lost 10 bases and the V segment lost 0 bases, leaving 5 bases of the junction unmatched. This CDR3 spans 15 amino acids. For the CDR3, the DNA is TGTGCCAGTAGTATAGATGCTAGCGGGGGGGCTTCGCAGTATTTT. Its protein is CASSIDASGGASQYF.

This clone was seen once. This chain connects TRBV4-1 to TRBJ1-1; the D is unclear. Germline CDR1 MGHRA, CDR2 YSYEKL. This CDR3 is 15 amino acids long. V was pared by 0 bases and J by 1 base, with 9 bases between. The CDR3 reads CASSQDLVKNTEAFF. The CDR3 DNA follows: TGCGCCAGCAGCCAAGATCTTGTTAAGAACACTGAAGCTTTCTTT.

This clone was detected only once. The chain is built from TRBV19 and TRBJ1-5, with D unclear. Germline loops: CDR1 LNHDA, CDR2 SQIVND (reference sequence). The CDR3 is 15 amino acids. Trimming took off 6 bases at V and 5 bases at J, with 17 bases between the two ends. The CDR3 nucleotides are TGTGCCAGTAGCCCGGAGAGGGAGTACTATCAGCCCCAGCATTTT. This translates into CASSPEREYYQPQHF.

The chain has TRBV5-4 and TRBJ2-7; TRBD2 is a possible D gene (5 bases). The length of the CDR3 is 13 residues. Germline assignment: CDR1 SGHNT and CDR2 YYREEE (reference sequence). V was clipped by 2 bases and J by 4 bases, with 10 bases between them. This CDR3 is CASSFSEGYEQYF. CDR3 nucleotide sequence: TGTGCCAGCAGCTTTTCCGAGGGTTACGAGCAGTACTTC.

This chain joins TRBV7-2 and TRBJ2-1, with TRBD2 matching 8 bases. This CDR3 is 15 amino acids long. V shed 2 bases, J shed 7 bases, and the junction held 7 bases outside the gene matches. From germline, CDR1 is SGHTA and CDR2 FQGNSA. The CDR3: CASSLSGTSFNEQFF. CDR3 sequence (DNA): TGTGCCAGCAGCTTAAGCGGGACTAGTTTTAATGAGCAGTTCTTC.

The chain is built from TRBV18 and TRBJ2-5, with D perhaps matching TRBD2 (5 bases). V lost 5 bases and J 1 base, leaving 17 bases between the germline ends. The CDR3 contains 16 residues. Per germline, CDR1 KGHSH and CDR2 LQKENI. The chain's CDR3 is CASSEGVTALQETQYF. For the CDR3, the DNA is TGTGCCAGCTCAGAGGGCGTTACAGCTCTCCAAGAGACCCAGTACTTC.

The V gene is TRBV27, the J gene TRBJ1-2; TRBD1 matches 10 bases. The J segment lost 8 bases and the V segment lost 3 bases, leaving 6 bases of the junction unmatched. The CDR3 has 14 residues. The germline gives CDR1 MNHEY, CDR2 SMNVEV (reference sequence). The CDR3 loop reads CASSFSGQGGGYTF. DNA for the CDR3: TGTGCCAGCAGTTTTAGTGGACAGGGGGGAGGCTACACCTTC.

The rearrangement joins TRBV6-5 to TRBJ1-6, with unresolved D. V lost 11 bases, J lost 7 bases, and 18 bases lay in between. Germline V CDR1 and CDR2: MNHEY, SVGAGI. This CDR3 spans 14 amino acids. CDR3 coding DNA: TGTGCCTCCCTAGCTGCTCTCATAAATTCACCCCTCCACTTT. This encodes CASLAALINSPLHF.

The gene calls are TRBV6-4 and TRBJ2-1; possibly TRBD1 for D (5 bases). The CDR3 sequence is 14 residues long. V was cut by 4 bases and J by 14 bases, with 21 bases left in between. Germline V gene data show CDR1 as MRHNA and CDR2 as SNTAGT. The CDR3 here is CASSVTVQGTLKFF. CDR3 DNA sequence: TGTGCCAGCAGTGTAACGGTCCAGGGCACGTTGAAGTTCTTC.

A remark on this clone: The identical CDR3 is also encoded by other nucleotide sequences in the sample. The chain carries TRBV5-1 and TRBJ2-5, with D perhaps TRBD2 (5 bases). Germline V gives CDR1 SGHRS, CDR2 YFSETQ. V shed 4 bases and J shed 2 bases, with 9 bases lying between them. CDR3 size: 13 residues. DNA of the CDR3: TGCGCCAGCAGCCCCGGACTGCAAGAGACCCAGTACTTC. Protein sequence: CASSPGLQETQYF. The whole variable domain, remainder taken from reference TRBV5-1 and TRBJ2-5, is KAGVTQTPRYLIKTRGQQVTLSCSPISGHRSVSWYQQTPGQGLQFLFEYFSETQRNKGNFPGRFSGRQFSNSRSEMNVSTLELGDSALYLCASSPGLQETQYFGPGTRLLVL.